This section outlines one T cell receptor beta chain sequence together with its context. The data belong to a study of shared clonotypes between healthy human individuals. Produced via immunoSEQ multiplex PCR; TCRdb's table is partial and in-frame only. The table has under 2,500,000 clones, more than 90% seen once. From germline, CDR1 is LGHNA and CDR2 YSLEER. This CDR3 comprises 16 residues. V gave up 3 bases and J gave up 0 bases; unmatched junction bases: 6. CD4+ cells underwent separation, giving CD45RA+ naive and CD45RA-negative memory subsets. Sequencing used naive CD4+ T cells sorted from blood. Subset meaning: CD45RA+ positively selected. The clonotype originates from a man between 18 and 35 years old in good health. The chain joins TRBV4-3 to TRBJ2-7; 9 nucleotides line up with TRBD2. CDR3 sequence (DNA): TGCGCCAGCAGCCAGGACCTAGCGGGACGCTCCTACGAGCAGTACTTC. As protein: CASSQDLAGRSYEQYF.